This T cell receptor beta chain was documented in a study of spatial heterogeneity in lung cancer. Study findings and constraints: It was found that expanded intratumoral alpha and beta TCR counts tracked tumor mutation counts.

This clonotype was detected ten times or more. The antigen is undetermined. Time point noted: sample taken at primary tumor resection. This CDR3 region has 14 residues. V shed 5 bases and J 8 bases; nucleotides not matched to a gene: 6. TCRdb re-analysed the 5' RACE reads in MiXCR, keeping a single row per CDR3 protein. The data contain about 23,000 distinct CDR3 sequences, around 4.8% of them singletons. The gene calls are TRBV12-3 or TRBV12-4 and TRBJ1-6, with 7 nucleotides matching TRBD1. This sequence originates from a male donor with early-stage non-small cell lung cancer. Here the sequenced sample was lung tumor tissue, taken at surgery. CDR3 nucleotide sequence: TGTGCCAGCAGTCTTGGACAGGAGTATTCACCCCTCCACTTT. Translated: CASSLGQEYSPLHF.